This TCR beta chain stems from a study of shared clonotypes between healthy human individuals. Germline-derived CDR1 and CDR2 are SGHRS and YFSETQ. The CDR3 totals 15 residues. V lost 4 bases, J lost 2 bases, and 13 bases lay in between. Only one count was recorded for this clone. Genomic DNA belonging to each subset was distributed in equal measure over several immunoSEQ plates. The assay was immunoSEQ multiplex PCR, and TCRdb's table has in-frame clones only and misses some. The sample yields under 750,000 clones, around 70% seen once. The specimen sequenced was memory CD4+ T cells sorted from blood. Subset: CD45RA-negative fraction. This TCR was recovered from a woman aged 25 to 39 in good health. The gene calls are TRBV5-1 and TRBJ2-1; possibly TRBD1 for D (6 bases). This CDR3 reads CASSDPTGPYNEQFF. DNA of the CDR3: TGCGCCAGCAGCGACCCGACAGGCCCCTACAATGAGCAGTTCTTC.